These 23 T cell receptor beta chains originate from one sample sequenced in a study of PD-1 blockade in mismatch repair-deficient tumors. This table comes from immunoSEQ multiplex PCR, and its TCRdb copy is limited to in-frame clones, with some not included. The sample has approximately 100,000 clones, 82% seen once; the top ten hold about 6.3%. The source material was peripheral blood, sampled about 36 weeks after starting pembrolizumab. The receptors originated from an adult with mismatch repair-deficient cancer.

This chain's CDR3 is CAWSVLVTDTQYF. Written as DNA, the CDR3 is TGTGCCTGGAGTGTTCTTGTCACAGATACGCAGTATTTT. J is TRBJ2-3 and V is TRBV30; D call uncertain. Germline CDR1 reads GTSNPN; CDR2 reads SVGIG (reference sequence). There are 13 residues in the CDR3. V lost 0 bases, J lost 2 bases, and 6 bases lay in between. The full variable domain, with the rest looked up from reference TRBV30 and TRBJ2-3, is SQTIHQWPATLVQPVGSPLSLECTVEGTSNPNLYWYRQAAGRGLQLLFYSVGIGQISSEVPQNLSASRPQDRQFILSSKKLLLSDSGFYLCAWSVLVTDTQYFGPGTRLTVL.

The CDR3 loop is CASSLSGGYEKLFF. In nucleotides, the CDR3 is TGTGCCAGCAGCTTGTCAGGGGGCTATGAAAAACTGTTTTTT. The V gene is TRBV5-6, the J gene TRBJ1-4; 8 nucleotides agree with TRBD1. The CDR3 has 14 amino acids. V shed 1 base and J 6 bases; nucleotides not matched to a gene: 2. Germline V gene sequence: CDR1 SGHDT, CDR2 YYEEEE.

This rearrangement joins TRBV28 to TRBJ1-5; no clear D. From germline, CDR1 is MDHEN and CDR2 SYDVKM. CDR3 length: 14 residues. V was cut by 6 bases and J by 3 bases, with 12 bases left in between. Written as DNA, the CDR3 is TGTGCCAGCAGCGCCGCGGGGTTCAATCAGCCCCAGCATTTT. It codes for CASSAAGFNQPQHF.

Only one count was recorded for this clone. The chain recombines TRBV19 with TRBJ2-1; possible D gene TRBD1, 6 bases. The CDR3 runs 16 residues. Germline CDR1 is LNHDA and CDR2 is SQIVND (reference sequence). The V end lost 3 bases, the J end lost 5 bases, and 17 bases lay between the germline ends. CDR3 amino acids: CASSIDRDKRDNEQFF. The CDR3 DNA reads TGTGCCAGTAGTATCGACCGGGACAAAAGAGACAATGAGCAGTTCTTC.

The rearrangement joins TRBV6-1 to TRBJ2-7; no reliable D call. The CDR3 is 11 amino acids. V was trimmed by 8 bases and J by 4 bases, leaving 9 bases between them. From germline, CDR1 is MNHNS and CDR2 SASEGT. The CDR3, as DNA: TGTGCCAGCGCCCCAGATTACGAGCAGTACTTC. Protein sequence: CASAPDYEQYF.

The CDR3 loop reads CASSLSLVSSYNEQFF. The CDR3 DNA reads TGTGCCAGCAGTTTATCGCTGGTAAGCTCCTACAATGAGCAGTTCTTC. V gene TRBV27 combines with J gene TRBJ2-1; unclear D gene. The germline V and J ends were trimmed by 0 bases and 0 bases, with 9 bases remaining between them. The CDR3 consists of 16 residues. CDR1 is MNHEY and CDR2 is SMNVEV in the germline V gene (reference sequence).

The chain combines TRBV27 with TRBJ1-1; D is unresolved. Germline V lookup: CDR1 MNHEY, CDR2 SMNVEV (reference sequence). Trimming pared 2 bases from V and 1 base from J, leaving 5 bases between. There are 13 residues in the CDR3. The CDR3, as DNA: TGTGCCAGCAGTTTACGCGGGAACACTGAAGCTTTCTTT. Its translation: CASSLRGNTEAFF.

V is TRBV23-1 and J is TRBJ2-3, with 10 bases fitting TRBD2. TRBV23-1 is recorded as an ORF, its role being uncertain. This CDR3 spans 20 amino acids. The junction had 13 bases not matched to a gene; V was cut back by 0 bases and J by 1 base. CDR3 coding DNA: TGCGCCAGCAGTCAATCGATCATCCAGCGGGAGGGCCGGGGCACAGATACGCAGTATTTT. It encodes CASSQSIIQREGRGTDTQYF.

Of note for this clone: One end of the junction does not line up with germline, which may come from a read error. V usage is TRBV4-1 and J usage is TRBJ2-7; 11 positions agree with TRBD1. The CDR3 has 15 amino acids. Germline-derived CDR1 and CDR2 are MGHRA and YSYEKL. In nucleotides, the CDR3 is TGCGCCAGCACCCAAACGGGACAGGGGGCCTACGAGCAGTACTTC. Its translation: CASTQTGQGAYEQYF.

The chain is built from TRBV30 and TRBJ2-4; either TRBD1 or TRBD2 may supply D (5 bases each). Germline V lookup: CDR1 GTSNPN, CDR2 SVGIG (reference sequence). V was cut by 2 bases and J by 8 bases, with 10 bases left in between. CDR3 length equals 12 residues. DNA of the CDR3: TGTGCCTGGAGTCCTGGGACGGACATTCAGTACTTC. It specifies CAWSPGTDIQYF.

This sequence joins TRBV7-9 and TRBJ2-7; D may be TRBD2 (7 bases). This CDR3 has 15 residues. Germline V gives CDR1 SEHNR, CDR2 FQNEAQ (reference sequence). V lost 4 bases, J lost 5 bases, and 18 bases lay in between. CDR3 protein: CASSSSGAGANEQYF. The CDR3 DNA reads as TGTGCCAGCAGCTCCTCGGGGGCGGGAGCTAACGAGCAGTACTTC.

This clone has more than one count but fewer than ten. The chain couples TRBV7-9 to TRBJ2-1; D possibly corresponds to TRBD2 (6 bases). The CDR3 is made up of 15 amino acids. Germline V gene sequence: CDR1 SEHNR, CDR2 FQNEAQ (reference sequence). Trimming took off 6 bases at V and 0 bases at J, with 12 bases between the two ends. CDR3 DNA: TGTGCCAGCAGTTCACTAGCCAGCTCCTACAATGAGCAGTTCTTC. This encodes CASSSLASSYNEQFF. The variable domain in full, with the rest retrieved from reference TRBV7-9 and TRBJ2-1, is DTGVSQNPRHKITKRGQNVTFRCDPISEHNRLYWYRQTLGQGPEFLTYFQNEAQLEKSRLLSDRFSAERPKGSFSTLEIQRTEQGDSAMYLCASSSLASSYNEQFFGPGTRLTVL.

This chain uses TRBV30 with TRBJ2-2; 12 nucleotides match TRBD1. This CDR3 is 15 amino acids long. Germline CDR1 GTSNPN, CDR2 SVGIG (reference sequence). J was trimmed by 7 bases and V by 0 bases; bases with no gene match: 3. In DNA, the CDR3 is TGTGCCTGGAGTGTCGGGACAGGGGGCCACGGGGAGCTGTTTTTT. Protein: CAWSVGTGGHGELFF. The full variable domain, completed using reference TRBV30 and TRBJ2-2, is SQTIHQWPATLVQPVGSPLSLECTVEGTSNPNLYWYRQAAGRGLQLLFYSVGIGQISSEVPQNLSASRPQDRQFILSSKKLLLSDSGFYLCAWSVGTGGHGELFFGEGSRLTVL.

This clone was recorded only once. The chain recombines TRBV4-1 with TRBJ2-3; 10 nucleotides agree with TRBD2. J was trimmed by 3 bases and V by 2 bases; bases with no gene match: 8. The CDR3 is 17 amino acids. Germline V gene data show CDR1 as MGHRA and CDR2 as YSYEKL. This CDR3 reads CASSQTSGRGGTDTQYF. CDR3 DNA sequence: TGCGCCAGCAGCCAAACCAGCGGGAGGGGTGGGACAGATACGCAGTATTTT.

The chain links TRBV7-2 to TRBJ2-6; D call uncertain. V was clipped by 2 bases and J by 2 bases, with 7 bases between them. The CDR3 totals 15 residues. Germline V gene data show CDR1 as SGHTA and CDR2 as FQGNSA. Written as DNA, the CDR3 is TGTGCCAGCAGCTTACTGGGTCCTGGGGCCAACGTCCTGACTTTC. This encodes CASSLLGPGANVLTF.

The genes are TRBV7-9 and TRBJ2-1; possible D gene TRBD2, 6 bases. CDR1 and CDR2 from the germline V gene are SEHNR and FQNEAQ (reference sequence). CDR3 length equals 17 residues. Trimming took 5 bases from V and 4 from J, leaving 21 bases between them. CDR3 in amino acids: CASSPVGEPSVYNEQFF. The CDR3, as DNA: TGTGCCAGCAGCCCAGTGGGTGAGCCTAGCGTATACAATGAGCAGTTCTTC.

The table lists this clone with a count of one. The rearrangement uses TRBV2 and TRBJ1-1; 12 bases fit TRBD1. V shed 4 bases and J 6 bases; nucleotides not matched to a gene: 12. The CDR3 consists of 17 residues. The germline CDR1 and CDR2 sequences are SNHLY and FYNNEI. CDR3 protein: CASSGGTGGDIYSEAFF. Written as DNA, the CDR3 is TGTGCCAGCAGTGGCGGGACAGGGGGCGATATTTACTCTGAAGCTTTCTTT.

The genes are TRBV7-2 and TRBJ2-7; 7 bases map to TRBD2. Looked up from germline, CDR1 is SGHTA and CDR2 is FQGNSA. V was clipped by 5 bases and J by 7 bases; unmatched bases: 14. The CDR3 is 15 residues long. CDR3 DNA: TGTGCCAGCAGCCCACGGGCGGGAGTAGGATGGGAGCAGTACTTC. This codes for CASSPRAGVGWEQYF.

The genes are TRBV4-1 and TRBJ2-7; D remains ambiguous. Germline CDR1 is MGHRA and CDR2 is YSYEKL. The ends were cut back, 7 bases at V and 2 bases at J, with 15 bases in the middle. The CDR3 contains 14 residues. The CDR3 bases are TGCGCCAGCACCCCAAGACCTGCCGCCTACGAGCAGTACTTC. Translation: CASTPRPAAYEQYF.

The rearrangement joins TRBV7-6 to TRBJ2-7, with TRBD2 matching 8 bases. V lost 3 bases and J lost 5; bases outside the gene matches: 9. This CDR3 region has 15 residues. CDR1 and CDR2 (germline): SGHVS, FNYEAQ. CDR3 sequence (DNA): TGTGCCAGCAGCTTGATAGCGGGGAGTCTAGACGAGCAGTACTTC. Its protein product is CASSLIAGSLDEQYF.

The rearrangement joins TRBV11-2 to TRBJ2-5, with D unresolved. The CDR3 spans 12 residues. Germline values: CDR1 SGHAT, CDR2 FQNNGV. V was pared by 5 bases and J by 7 bases, with 11 bases between. DNA of the CDR3: TGTGCCAGCAGCGCCAACTTCGGGACCCAGTACTTC. Translating gives CASSANFGTQYF.

V usage is TRBV5-1 and J usage is TRBJ2-3; TRBD2 agrees at 7 bases. Trimming cost V 1 base and J 3 bases; bases outside gene matches: 8. Looked up from germline, CDR1 is SGHRS and CDR2 is YFSETQ. This CDR3 region has 16 residues. The DNA of the CDR3 is TGCGCCAGCAGCTTGAGGCTAGCGGAACAGACAGATACGCAGTATTTT. Its translation: CASSLRLAEQTDTQYF. Full variable domain (remainder filled in from reference TRBV5-1 and TRBJ2-3): KAGVTQTPRYLIKTRGQQVTLSCSPISGHRSVSWYQQTPGQGLQFLFEYFSETQRNKGNFPGRFSGRQFSNSRSEMNVSTLELGDSALYLCASSLRLAEQTDTQYFGPGTRLTVL.

This clone was seen a few times. V usage is TRBV7-8 and J usage is TRBJ2-7; maybe TRBD1 (6 bases). This CDR3 is built from 13 residues. The V gene lost 5 bases and the J gene lost 3 bases, with 11 bases spanning the gap. Germline lookup yields CDR1 SGHVS and CDR2 FQNEAQ. The CDR3 loop reads CASSPGADYEQYF. The CDR3 DNA sequence: TGTGCCAGCAGCCCAGGGGCCGACTACGAGCAGTACTTC.